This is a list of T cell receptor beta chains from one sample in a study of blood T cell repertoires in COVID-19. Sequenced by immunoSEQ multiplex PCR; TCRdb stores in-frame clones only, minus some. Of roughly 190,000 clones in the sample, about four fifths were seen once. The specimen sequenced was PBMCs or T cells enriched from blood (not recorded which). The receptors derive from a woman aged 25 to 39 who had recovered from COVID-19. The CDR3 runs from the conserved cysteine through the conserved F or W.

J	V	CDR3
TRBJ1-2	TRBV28	CASSSRNYGYTF
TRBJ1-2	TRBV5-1	CASSTGFLTSNYGYTF
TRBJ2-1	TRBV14	CASSQGSRWGRNNEQFF
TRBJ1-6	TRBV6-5	CASSNRQVYNSPLHF
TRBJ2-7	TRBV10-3	CAISVGAVDGFYEQYF
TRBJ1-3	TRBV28	CASSAQGSGNTIYF
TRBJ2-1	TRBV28	CASSFDNSINEQFF
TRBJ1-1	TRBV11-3	CASSLGTNTEAFF
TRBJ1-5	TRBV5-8	CASSLGGPQHF
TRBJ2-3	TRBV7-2	CASKAGPSSTDTQYF
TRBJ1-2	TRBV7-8	CASSSQSGQILGGYTF
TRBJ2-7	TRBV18	CASSRQGESTYEQYF
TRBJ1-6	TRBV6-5	CASSQQGYNSPLHF
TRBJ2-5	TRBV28	CASSPWTGQETQYF
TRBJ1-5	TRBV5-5	CASSLAGGPQHF
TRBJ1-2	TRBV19	CASSLNTGGYGYTF
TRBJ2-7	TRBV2	CASRLSGVYEQYF
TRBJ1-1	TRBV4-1	CASSQDRDRASEAFF
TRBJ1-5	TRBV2	CASWGGRNQPQHF
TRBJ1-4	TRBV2	CASRTGGVYEKLFF
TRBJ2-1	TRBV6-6	CASSARGTSANNEQFF
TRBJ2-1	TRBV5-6	CASGGLATFYNEQFF
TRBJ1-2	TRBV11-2	CASSPGQGQALYGYTF
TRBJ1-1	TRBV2	CAGGGQKNTEAFF
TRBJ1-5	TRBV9	CASSRTGTGNQPQHF
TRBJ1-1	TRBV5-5	CASSLTRGDRVKGTEAFF
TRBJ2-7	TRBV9	CASSVDDGDYEQYF
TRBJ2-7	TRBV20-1	CSAGTGGALFF
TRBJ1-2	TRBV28	CASSLGGGHYGYTF